This TCR beta chain was recovered during a study of regulatory T cells in long-lasting Graves disease. Study observations and caveats: The study examined only peripheral blood, not thyroid tissue.

This clonotype was recorded at least ten times. No antigen is known for it. Time point of the sample: newly diagnosed GD, antithyroid drugs for less than 3 months. Construction of the TCR library relied on RNA isolated from PBMCs. The V and J ends lost 3 bases and 3 bases, in that order; junction bases with no gene match: 8. Germline values: CDR1 SGHRS, CDR2 YFSETQ. There are 15 residues in the CDR3. Relying on iRepertoire HTBI primers and Arm-PCR of CDR3 regions, the team built TCR beta libraries. From the multiplex PCR reads, TCRdb called clonotypes with MiXCR, one entry per CDR3 protein. The sample has some 220,000 distinct CDR3 sequences, roughly 19% seen once; the top ten hold approximately 12%. This sample also belongs to another study, concerning T cells in Graves' hyperthyroidism and ophthalmopathy. In that study: Separation of ophthalmopathy from stable hyperthyroidism was achieved by a 13 V-J model.

This TCR came from a woman aged 30 to 39 with Graves disease. The sample consisted of peripheral blood mononuclear cells (PBMCs), taken at new diagnosis, from a patient treated with antithyroid drugs. The chain is built from TRBV5-1 and TRBJ1-1, with 7 nucleotides matching TRBD1. The chain's CDR3 is CASSWGDSLDTEAFF. CDR3 coding DNA: TGCGCCAGCAGCTGGGGGGACAGCCTGGACACTGAAGCTTTCTTT.